A single sample is the source of the 12 T cell receptor beta chains below, sequenced in a study of siplizumab effects on memory and regulatory T cells. Assay: immunoSEQ multiplex PCR; the TCRdb copy retains only in-frame clones and omits some. The data hold approximately 120,000 clones, with under 95% observed a single time. Sequencing input: Tregs sorted from blood. The source of these receptors is a human donor in good health.

This chain uses TRBV19 with TRBJ1-2; 7 nucleotides agree with TRBD1. There are 18 residues in the CDR3. Trimming removed 1 base from V and 4 bases from J; junction bases left unmatched: 15. The germline gives CDR1 LNHDA, CDR2 SQIVND (reference sequence). CDR3 sequence: CASSIVHQPPDRIYGYTF. Written as DNA, the CDR3 is TGTGCCAGTAGTATAGTCCACCAGCCCCCGGACAGGATCTATGGCTACACCTTC.

The J gene is TRBJ2-7, the V gene TRBV7-9; TRBD1 matches at 8 bases. Per the germline V gene, CDR1 is SEHNR and CDR2 is FQNEAQ (reference sequence). The CDR3 is made up of 16 amino acids. V shed 7 bases, J shed 4 bases, and the junction held 15 bases outside the gene matches. Written as DNA, the CDR3 is TGTGCCAGCACAATGGCAGGGGGCCACGGGGCGTACGAGCAGTACTTC. It translates to CASTMAGGHGAYEQYF. Complete variable domain (other parts from reference TRBV7-9 and TRBJ2-7): DTGVSQNPRHKITKRGQNVTFRCDPISEHNRLYWYRQTLGQGPEFLTYFQNEAQLEKSRLLSDRFSAERPKGSFSTLEIQRTEQGDSAMYLCASTMAGGHGAYEQYFGPGTRLTVT.

The rearrangement uses TRBV7-6 and TRBJ2-5; unclear D gene. V dropped 5 bases and J dropped 4 bases, with 11 bases sitting between them. CDR3 length: 13 residues. Per the germline V gene, CDR1 is SGHVS and CDR2 is FNYEAQ. The CDR3 region has the DNA TGTGCCAGCAGCCCGAGCTCCGGAGAGACCCAGTACTTC. It encodes CASSPSSGETQYF.

The J gene is TRBJ2-1, the V gene TRBV5-1, with TRBD1 as a possible D gene (6 bases). Germline CDR1 is SGHRS and CDR2 is YFSETQ. V was shortened by 3 bases and J by 2 bases, with 15 bases between the two germline ends. The CDR3 is 16 amino acids. The CDR3 DNA sequence: TGCGCCAGCAGCTCCGGACAGACAATCACCTACAATGAGCAGTTCTTC. As protein: CASSSGQTITYNEQFF. The full variable domain, rest sourced from reference TRBV5-1 and TRBJ2-1, is KAGVTQTPRYLIKTRGQQVTLSCSPISGHRSVSWYQQTPGQGLQFLFEYFSETQRNKGNFPGRFSGRQFSNSRSEMNVSTLELGDSALYLCASSSGQTITYNEQFFGPGTRLTVL.

V gene TRBV13 combines with J gene TRBJ1-2; the D gene is possibly TRBD1 (5 bases). V lost 5 bases, J lost 5 bases, and 15 bases lay in between. The germline CDR1 and CDR2 sequences are PRHDT and FYEKMQ (reference sequence). This CDR3 spans 14 amino acids. The DNA for the CDR3 is TGTGCCAGCAGCGCCCGGGACTCTTCTTATGGCTACACCTTC. Translated: CASSARDSSYGYTF.

The chain combines TRBV15 with TRBJ2-3, with TRBD2 matching 9 bases. The CDR3 runs 17 residues. The V gene's germline CDR1 is LNHNV and CDR2 YYDKDF (reference sequence). V gave up 0 bases and J gave up 5 bases; unmatched junction bases: 9. Here the CDR3 DNA reads TGTGCCACCAGCAGAGATTCAGCGGGGGGAGTGTTAGATACGCAGTATTTT. This sequence encodes CATSRDSAGGVLDTQYF.

V gene TRBV6-5 combines with J gene TRBJ1-1, with D possibly matching TRBD1 (6 bases). The germline V and J ends were trimmed by 6 bases and 4 bases, with 18 bases remaining between them. The CDR3 is 15 residues long. In germline, CDR1 is MNHEY, CDR2 SVGAGI. CDR3 region: CASRPGGRWGTEAFF. CDR3 nucleotide sequence: TGTGCCAGCAGGCCCGGGGGGCGCTGGGGCACTGAAGCTTTCTTT.

This clone was found once. The J gene is TRBJ1-1, the V gene TRBV4-1; perhaps TRBD1 as D (5 bases). Trimming shortened V by 2 bases and J by 8 bases, and 15 bases separated the two germline ends. CDR3 size: 14 residues. In germline, CDR1 is MGHRA, CDR2 YSYEKL. The DNA for the CDR3 is TGCGCCAGCAGCCAAAACCCCGGGACTTTGGAAGCTTTCTTT. It translates to CASSQNPGTLEAFF.

This chain connects TRBV21-1 to TRBJ2-6; TRBD1, the D gene given by the table, was not confirmed from the DNA. TRBV21-1 is listed as a pseudogene. The CDR3 sequence is 18 residues long. The DNA of the CDR3 is TGTGCCAGGGCGGCCCGGGACAGGGGCCCCGAACGGGCCAACGTCCTGACTTTC. Its protein product is CARAARDRGPERANVLTF.

This clone is a singleton in its sample. The rearrangement joins TRBV6-6 to TRBJ2-7; D unclear. V lost 2 bases and J lost 3, with 14 bases in between. The CDR3 is 15 amino acids. CDR1 MNHNY and CDR2 SVGAGI come from the germline V gene (reference sequence). CDR3: CASSYEGPFFYEQYF. The CDR3 DNA is TGTGCCAGCAGTTACGAAGGACCCTTTTTCTACGAGCAGTACTTC.

The genes are TRBV30 and TRBJ1-1; maybe TRBD1 (6 bases). Between the trimmed V and J ends, which lost 2 bases and 10 bases, there was a span of 11 bases. This CDR3 is built from 11 residues. Germline CDR1 and CDR2: GTSNPN and SVGIG (reference sequence). CDR3 nucleotides: TGTGCCTGGAGTTTTGCGGGGGCAGCTTTCTTT. This codes for CAWSFAGAAFF.

Remarks on this clone: Other DNA sequences from this sample encode an identical CDR3 as well. V and J are TRBV2 and TRBJ2-7, with 7 bases aligning to TRBD1. Germline values: CDR1 SNHLY, CDR2 FYNNEI. This CDR3 comprises 13 residues. With V trimmed by 4 bases and J by 2 bases, 2 bases remained unmatched. For the CDR3, the DNA is TGTGCCAGCAGTGGACAGGGACCCTACGAGCAGTACTTC. Translated: CASSGQGPYEQYF.